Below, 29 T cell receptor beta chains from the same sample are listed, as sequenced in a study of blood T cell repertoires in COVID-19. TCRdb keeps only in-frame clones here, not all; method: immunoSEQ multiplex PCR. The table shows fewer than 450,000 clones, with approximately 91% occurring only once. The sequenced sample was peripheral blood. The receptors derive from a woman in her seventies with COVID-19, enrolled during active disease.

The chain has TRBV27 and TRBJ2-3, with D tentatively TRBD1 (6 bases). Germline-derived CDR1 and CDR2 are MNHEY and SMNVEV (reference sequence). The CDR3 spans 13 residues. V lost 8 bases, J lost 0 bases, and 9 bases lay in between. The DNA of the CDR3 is TGTGCCAGCGGGGGCTCTAGCACAGATACGCAGTATTTT. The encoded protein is CASGGSSTDTQYF.

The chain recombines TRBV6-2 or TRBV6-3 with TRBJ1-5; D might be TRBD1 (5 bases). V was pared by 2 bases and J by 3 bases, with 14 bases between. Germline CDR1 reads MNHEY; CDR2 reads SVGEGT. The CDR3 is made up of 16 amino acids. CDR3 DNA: TGTGCCAGCAGTTACCGGGGGTCAACCGTCAATCAGCCCCAGCATTTT. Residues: CASSYRGSTVNQPQHF.

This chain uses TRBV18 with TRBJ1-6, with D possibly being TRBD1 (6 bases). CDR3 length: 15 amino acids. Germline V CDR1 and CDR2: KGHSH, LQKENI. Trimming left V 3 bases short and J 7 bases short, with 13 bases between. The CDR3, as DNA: TGTGCCAGCTCACCGACAGGACTTGGAAATTCACCCCTCCACTTT. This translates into CASSPTGLGNSPLHF.

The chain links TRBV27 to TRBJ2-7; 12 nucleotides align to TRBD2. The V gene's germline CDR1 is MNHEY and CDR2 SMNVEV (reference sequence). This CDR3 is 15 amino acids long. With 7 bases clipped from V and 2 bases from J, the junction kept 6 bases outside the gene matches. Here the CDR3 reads CASKLLAGGAYEQYF. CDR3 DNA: TGTGCCAGCAAACTCCTAGCGGGGGGGGCCTACGAGCAGTACTTC.

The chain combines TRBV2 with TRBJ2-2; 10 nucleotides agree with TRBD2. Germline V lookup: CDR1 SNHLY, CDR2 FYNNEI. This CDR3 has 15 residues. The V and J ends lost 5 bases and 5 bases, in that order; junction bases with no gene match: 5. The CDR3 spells CASSPAGGRTGELFF. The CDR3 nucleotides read TGTGCCAGCAGTCCAGCGGGGGGGCGGACCGGGGAGCTGTTTTTT. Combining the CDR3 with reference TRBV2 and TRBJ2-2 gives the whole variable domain EPEVTQTPSHQVTQMGQEVILRCVPISNHLYFYWYRQILGQKVEFLVSFYNNEISEKSEIFDDQFSVERPDGSNFTLKIRSTKLEDSAMYFCASSPAGGRTGELFFGEGSRLTVL.

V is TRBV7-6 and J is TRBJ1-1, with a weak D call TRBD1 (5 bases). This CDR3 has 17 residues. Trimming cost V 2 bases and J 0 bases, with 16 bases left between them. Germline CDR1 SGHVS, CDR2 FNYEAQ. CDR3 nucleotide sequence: TGTGCCAGCAGCTTATCCCGCCAGGGAAGCTTGAACACTGAAGCTTTCTTT. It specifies CASSLSRQGSLNTEAFF.

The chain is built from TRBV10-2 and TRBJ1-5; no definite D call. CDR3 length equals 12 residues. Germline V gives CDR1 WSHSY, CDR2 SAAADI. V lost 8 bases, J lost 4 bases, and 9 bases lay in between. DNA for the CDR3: TGCGCCAGCGCCCCGGGGAATCAGCCCCAGCATTTT. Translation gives CASAPGNQPQHF.

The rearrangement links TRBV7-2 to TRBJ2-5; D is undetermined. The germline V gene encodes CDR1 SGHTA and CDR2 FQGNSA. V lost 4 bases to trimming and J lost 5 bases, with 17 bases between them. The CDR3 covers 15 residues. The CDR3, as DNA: TGTGCCAGCAGCTCACCTCCCACGGGTCGGGAGACCCAGTACTTC. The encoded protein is CASSSPPTGRETQYF.

The CDR3 region is CATSEGLGGGETQYF. In nucleotides, the CDR3 is TGTGCCACCAGTGAGGGCCTCGGAGGTGGGGAGACCCAGTACTTC. The rearrangement links TRBV24-1 to TRBJ2-5; D might be TRBD2 (5 bases). Trimming left V 4 bases short and J 5 bases short, with 16 bases between. The CDR3 totals 15 residues. Germline V gene data show CDR1 as KGHDR and CDR2 as SFDVKD.

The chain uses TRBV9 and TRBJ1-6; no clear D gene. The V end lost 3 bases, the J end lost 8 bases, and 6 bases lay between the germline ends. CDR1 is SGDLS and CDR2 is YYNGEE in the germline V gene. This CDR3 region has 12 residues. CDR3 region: CASSGDYSPLHF. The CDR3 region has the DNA TGTGCCAGCAGCGGAGACTATTCACCCCTCCACTTT.

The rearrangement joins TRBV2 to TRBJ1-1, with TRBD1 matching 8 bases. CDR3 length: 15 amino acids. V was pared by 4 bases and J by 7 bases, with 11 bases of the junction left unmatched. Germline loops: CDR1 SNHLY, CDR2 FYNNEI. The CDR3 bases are TGTGCCAGCAGTGTCTCCCAGGACAGGGAGTATGAAGCTTTCTTT. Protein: CASSVSQDREYEAFF. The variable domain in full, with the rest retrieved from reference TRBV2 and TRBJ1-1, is EPEVTQTPSHQVTQMGQEVILRCVPISNHLYFYWYRQILGQKVEFLVSFYNNEISEKSEIFDDQFSVERPDGSNFTLKIRSTKLEDSAMYFCASSVSQDREYEAFFGQGTRLTVV.

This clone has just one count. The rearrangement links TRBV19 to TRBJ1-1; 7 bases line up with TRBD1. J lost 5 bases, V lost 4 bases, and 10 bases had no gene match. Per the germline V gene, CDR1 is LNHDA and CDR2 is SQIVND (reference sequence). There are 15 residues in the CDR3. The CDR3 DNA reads TGTGCCAGTAGTACAGGGGGTTCCAAGGTGACTGAAGCTTTCTTT. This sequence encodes CASSTGGSKVTEAFF.

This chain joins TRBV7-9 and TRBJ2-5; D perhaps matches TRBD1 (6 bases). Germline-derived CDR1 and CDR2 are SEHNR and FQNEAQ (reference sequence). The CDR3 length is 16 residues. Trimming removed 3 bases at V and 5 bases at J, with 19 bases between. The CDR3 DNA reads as TGTGCCAGCAGCTTGGATCACGGACAGTTCGACGAGACCCAGTACTTC. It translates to CASSLDHGQFDETQYF.

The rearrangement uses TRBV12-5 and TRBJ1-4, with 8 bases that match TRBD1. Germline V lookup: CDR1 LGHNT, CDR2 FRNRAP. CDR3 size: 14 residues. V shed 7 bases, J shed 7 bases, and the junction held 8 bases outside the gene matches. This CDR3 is CASVSDRAGEKLFF. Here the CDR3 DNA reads TGTGCTAGTGTCTCGGACAGGGCCGGTGAAAAACTGTTTTTT.

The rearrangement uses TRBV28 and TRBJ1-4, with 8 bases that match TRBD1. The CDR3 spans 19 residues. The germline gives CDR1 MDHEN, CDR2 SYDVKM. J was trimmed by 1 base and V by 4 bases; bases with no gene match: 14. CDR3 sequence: CASSSRPGTGKRTNEKLFF. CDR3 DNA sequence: TGTGCCAGCAGTTCCCGTCCCGGGACAGGAAAGAGAACTAATGAAAAACTGTTTTTT.

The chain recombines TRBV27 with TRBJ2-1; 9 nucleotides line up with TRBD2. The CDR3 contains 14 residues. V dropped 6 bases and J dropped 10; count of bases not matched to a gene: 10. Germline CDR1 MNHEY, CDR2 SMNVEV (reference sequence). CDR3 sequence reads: CASSGAGGPREQFF. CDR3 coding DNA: TGTGCCAGCAGCGGGGCGGGGGGGCCCAGGGAGCAGTTCTTC.

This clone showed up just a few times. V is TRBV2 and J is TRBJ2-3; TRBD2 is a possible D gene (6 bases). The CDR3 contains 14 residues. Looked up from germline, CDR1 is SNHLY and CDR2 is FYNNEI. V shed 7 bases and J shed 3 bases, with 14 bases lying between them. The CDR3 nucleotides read TGTGCCAGCACCAAGGAGGGGAAAACAGATACGCAGTATTTT. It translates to CASTKEGKTDTQYF. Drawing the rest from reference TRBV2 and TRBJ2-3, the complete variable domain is EPEVTQTPSHQVTQMGQEVILRCVPISNHLYFYWYRQILGQKVEFLVSFYNNEISEKSEIFDDQFSVERPDGSNFTLKIRSTKLEDSAMYFCASTKEGKTDTQYFGPGTRLTVL.

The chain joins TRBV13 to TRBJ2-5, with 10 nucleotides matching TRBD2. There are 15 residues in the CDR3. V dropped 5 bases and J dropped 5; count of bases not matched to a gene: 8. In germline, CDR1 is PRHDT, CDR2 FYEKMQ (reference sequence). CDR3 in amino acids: CASSRAGGAEETQYF. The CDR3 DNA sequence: TGTGCCAGCAGCAGAGCGGGGGGGGCAGAGGAGACCCAGTACTTC. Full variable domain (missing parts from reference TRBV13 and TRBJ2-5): AAGVIQSPRHLIKEKRETATLKCYPIPRHDTVYWYQQGPGQDPQFLISFYEKMQSDKGSIPDRFSAQQFSDYHSELNMSSLELGDSALYFCASSRAGGAEETQYFGPGTRLLVL.

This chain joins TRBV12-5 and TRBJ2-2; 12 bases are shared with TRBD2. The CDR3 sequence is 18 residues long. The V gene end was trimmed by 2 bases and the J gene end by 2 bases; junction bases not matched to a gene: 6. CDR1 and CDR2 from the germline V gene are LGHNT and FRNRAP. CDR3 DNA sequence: TGTGCTAGTGGTTTGATAGCTAGCGGGGGGGCCAACACCGGGGAGCTGTTTTTT. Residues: CASGLIASGGANTGELFF.

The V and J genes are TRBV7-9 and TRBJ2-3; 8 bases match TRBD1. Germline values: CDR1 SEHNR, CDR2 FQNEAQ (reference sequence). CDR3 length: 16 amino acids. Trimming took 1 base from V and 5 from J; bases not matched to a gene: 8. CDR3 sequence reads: CASSLGRQGAGDTQYF. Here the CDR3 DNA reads TGTGCCAGCAGCTTAGGGCGGCAGGGGGCTGGAGATACGCAGTATTTT.

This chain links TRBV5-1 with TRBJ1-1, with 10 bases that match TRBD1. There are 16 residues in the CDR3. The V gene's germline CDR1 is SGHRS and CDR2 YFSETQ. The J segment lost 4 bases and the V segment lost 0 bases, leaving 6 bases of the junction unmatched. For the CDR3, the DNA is TGCGCCAGCAGCTTGGGGACAGGGGGTTTGAGCACTGAAGCTTTCTTT. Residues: CASSLGTGGLSTEAFF.

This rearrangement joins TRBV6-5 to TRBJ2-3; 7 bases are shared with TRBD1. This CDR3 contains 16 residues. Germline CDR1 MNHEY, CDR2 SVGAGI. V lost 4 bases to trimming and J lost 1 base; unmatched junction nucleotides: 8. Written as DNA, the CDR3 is TGTGCCAGCAGTTCCCTAATCGGGACAGGCACAGATACGCAGTATTTT. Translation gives CASSSLIGTGTDTQYF.

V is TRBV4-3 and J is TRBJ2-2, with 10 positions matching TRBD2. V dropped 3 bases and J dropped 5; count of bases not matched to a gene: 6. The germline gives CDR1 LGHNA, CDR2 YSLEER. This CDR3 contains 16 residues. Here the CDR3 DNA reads TGCGCCAGCAGCCAGTCAGCGGGGGGGCGAACCGGGGAGCTGTTTTTT. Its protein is CASSQSAGGRTGELFF.

The chain's CDR3 is CASSLVLGQGRTYEAFF. The CDR3 bases are TGTGCCAGCAGCTTGGTGTTGGGCCAGGGGAGAACGTATGAGGCTTTCTTT. The chain combines TRBV5-8 with TRBJ1-1, with D possibly TRBD1 on 6 matching bases. Trimming removed 0 bases at V and 11 bases at J, with 26 bases between. This CDR3 is 17 amino acids long. From germline, CDR1 is SGHTS and CDR2 YDEGEE.

The CDR3 DNA reads as TGTGCCAGCAGCCTCGGACTAGCGGGGGGCCTTTTCGCCTACAATGAGCAGTTCTTC. Translation gives CASSLGLAGGLFAYNEQFF. The V gene is TRBV3-1 (or the pseudogene TRBV3-2), the J gene TRBJ2-1; the match to TRBD2 covers 14 bases. The CDR3 totals 19 residues. The germline V gene has CDR1 LGHDT and CDR2 YNNKEL (reference sequence). With V trimmed by 4 bases and J by 2 bases, 10 bases remained unmatched.

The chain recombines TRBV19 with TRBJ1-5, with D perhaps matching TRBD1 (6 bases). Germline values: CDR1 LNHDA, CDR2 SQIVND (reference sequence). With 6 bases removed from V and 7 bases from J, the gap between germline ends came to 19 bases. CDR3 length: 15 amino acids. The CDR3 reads CASSGEMGALQPQHF. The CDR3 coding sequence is TGTGCCAGTAGCGGAGAAATGGGGGCCTTACAGCCCCAGCATTTT.

The CDR3 protein is CASIRDRGGQPQHF. The CDR3 DNA reads TGTGCCAGCATTAGGGACAGGGGGGGCCAGCCCCAGCATTTT. The chain has TRBV2 and TRBJ1-5; 11 bases are shared with TRBD1. The CDR3 has 14 amino acids. Germline V gene lookup returns CDR1 SNHLY and CDR2 FYNNEI. V shed 7 bases, J shed 7 bases, and the junction held 6 bases outside the gene matches.

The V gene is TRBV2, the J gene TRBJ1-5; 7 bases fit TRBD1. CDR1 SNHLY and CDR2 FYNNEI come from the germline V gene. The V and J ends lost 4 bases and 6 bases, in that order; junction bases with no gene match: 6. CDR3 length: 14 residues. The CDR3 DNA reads TGTGCCAGCAGTGGACAGGGTGGATTTCAGCCCCAGCATTTT. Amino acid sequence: CASSGQGGFQPQHF.

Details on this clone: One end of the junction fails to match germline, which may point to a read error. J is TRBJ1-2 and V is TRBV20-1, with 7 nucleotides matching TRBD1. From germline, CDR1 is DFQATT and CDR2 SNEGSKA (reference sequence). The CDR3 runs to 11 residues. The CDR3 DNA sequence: TGCAGTGCTCGAGACAGGGTCGACTACACCTTC. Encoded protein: CSARDRVDYTF.